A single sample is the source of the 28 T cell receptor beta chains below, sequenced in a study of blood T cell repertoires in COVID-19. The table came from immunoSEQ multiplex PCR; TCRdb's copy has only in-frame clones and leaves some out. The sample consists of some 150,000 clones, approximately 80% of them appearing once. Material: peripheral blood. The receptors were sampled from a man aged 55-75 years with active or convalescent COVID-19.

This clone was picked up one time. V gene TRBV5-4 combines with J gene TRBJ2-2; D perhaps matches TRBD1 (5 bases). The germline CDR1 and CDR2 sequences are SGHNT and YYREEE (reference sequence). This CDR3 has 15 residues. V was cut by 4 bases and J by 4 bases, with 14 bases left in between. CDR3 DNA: TGTGCCAGCAGCCCAGGGCAGTTCGGCACCGGGGAGCTGTTTTTT. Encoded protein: CASSPGQFGTGELFF.

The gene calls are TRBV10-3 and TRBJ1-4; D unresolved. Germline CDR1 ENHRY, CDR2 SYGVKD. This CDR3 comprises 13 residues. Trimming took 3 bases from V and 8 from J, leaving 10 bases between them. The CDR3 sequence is CAISEPRREKLFF. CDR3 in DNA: TGTGCCATCAGTGAACCTCGCAGAGAAAAACTGTTTTTT.

Here the CDR3 reads CASSSSPGGESSPLHF. CDR3 nucleotides: TGTGCCAGCAGCTCTAGCCCGGGTGGGGAGAGTTCACCCCTCCACTTT. The chain carries TRBV7-2 and TRBJ1-6; D uncertain. Deletions cut 4 bases from V and 9 bases from J, with 19 bases between. Germline V gene data show CDR1 as SGHTA and CDR2 as FQGNSA. This CDR3 has 16 amino acids.

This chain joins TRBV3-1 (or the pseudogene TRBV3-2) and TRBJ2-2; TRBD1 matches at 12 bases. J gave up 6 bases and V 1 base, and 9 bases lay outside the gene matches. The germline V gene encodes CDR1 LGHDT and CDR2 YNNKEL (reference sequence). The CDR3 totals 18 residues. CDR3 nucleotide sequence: TGTGCCAGCAGCCAAGGAATAGCCGGGACAGGGGGCCCCGGGGAGCTGTTTTTT. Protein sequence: CASSQGIAGTGGPGELFF.

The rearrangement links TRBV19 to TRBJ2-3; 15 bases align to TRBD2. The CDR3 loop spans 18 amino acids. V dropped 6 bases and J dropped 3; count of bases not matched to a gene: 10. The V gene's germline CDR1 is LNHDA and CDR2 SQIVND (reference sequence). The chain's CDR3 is CASSSGLAGGRGTDTQYF. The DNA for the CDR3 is TGTGCCAGTAGCTCGGGACTAGCGGGAGGCCGGGGGACAGATACGCAGTATTTT.

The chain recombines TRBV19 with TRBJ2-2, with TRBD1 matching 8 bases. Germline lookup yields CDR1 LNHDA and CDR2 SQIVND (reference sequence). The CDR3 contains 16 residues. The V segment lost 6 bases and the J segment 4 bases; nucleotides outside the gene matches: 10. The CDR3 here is CASRPGTGLRTGELFF. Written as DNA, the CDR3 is TGTGCCAGTAGACCCGGGACAGGACTCCGCACCGGGGAGCTGTTTTTT.

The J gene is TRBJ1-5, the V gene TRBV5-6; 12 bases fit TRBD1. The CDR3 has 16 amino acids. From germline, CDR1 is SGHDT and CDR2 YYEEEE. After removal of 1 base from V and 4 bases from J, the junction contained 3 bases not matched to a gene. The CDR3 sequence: CASSLRDRGQNQPQHF. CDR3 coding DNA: TGTGCCAGCAGCTTGAGGGACAGGGGGCAGAATCAGCCCCAGCATTTT.

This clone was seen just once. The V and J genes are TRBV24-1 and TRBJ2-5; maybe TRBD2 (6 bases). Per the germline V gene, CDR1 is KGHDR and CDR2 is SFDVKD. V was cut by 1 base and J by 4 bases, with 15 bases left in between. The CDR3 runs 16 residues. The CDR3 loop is CATSDFGGTPPETQYF. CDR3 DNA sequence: TGTGCCACCAGTGATTTCGGCGGGACCCCCCCAGAGACCCAGTACTTC.

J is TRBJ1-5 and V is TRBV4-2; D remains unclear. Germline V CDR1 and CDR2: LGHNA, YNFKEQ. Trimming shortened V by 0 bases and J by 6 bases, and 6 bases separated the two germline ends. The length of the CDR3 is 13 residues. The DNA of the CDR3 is TGTGCCAGCAGCCAAGAAAAGAGTCAGCCCCAGCATTTT. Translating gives CASSQEKSQPQHF.

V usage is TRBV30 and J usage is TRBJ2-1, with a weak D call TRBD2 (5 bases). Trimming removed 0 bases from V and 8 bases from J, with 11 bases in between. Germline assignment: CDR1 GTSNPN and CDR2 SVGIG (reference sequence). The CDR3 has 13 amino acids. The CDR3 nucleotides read TGTGCCTGGAGTGTAGGAGGTTCGTATGAGCAGTTCTTC. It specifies CAWSVGGSYEQFF.

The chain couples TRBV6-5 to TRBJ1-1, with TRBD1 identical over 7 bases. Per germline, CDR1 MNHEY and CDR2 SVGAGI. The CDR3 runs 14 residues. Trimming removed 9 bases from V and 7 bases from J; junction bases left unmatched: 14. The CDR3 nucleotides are TGTGCCAGTTCCCCCTCGGGCAGGGGGTTTGAAGCTTTCTTT. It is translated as CASSPSGRGFEAFF.

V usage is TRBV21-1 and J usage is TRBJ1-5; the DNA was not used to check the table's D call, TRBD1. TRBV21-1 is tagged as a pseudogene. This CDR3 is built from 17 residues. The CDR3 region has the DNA TGTGCCAGCAGCAATGGGGGAGGACAGGGGGCTAATCAGCCCCAGCATTTT. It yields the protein CASSNGGGQGANQPQHF.

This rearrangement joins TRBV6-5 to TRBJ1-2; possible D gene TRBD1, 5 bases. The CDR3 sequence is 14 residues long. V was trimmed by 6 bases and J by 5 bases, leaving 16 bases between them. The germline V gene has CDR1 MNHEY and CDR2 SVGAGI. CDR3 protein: CASRPGLGEYGYTF. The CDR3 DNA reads TGTGCCAGCAGGCCGGGACTCGGGGAGTATGGCTACACCTTC.

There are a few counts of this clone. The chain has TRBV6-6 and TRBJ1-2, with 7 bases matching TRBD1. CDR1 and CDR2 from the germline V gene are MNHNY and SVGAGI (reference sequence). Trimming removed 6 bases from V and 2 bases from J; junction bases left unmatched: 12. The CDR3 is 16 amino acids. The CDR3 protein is CASSRRTGFGNYGYTF. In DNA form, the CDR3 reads TGTGCCAGCAGCCGCCGGACAGGTTTTGGCAACTATGGCTACACCTTC.

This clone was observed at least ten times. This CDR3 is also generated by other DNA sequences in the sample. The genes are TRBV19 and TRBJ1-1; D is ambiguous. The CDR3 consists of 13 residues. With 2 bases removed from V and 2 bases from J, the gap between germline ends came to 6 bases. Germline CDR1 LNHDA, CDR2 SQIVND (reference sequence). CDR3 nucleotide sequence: TGTGCCAGTAGTATAAACAGCAACACTGAAGCTTTCTTT. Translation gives CASSINSNTEAFF.

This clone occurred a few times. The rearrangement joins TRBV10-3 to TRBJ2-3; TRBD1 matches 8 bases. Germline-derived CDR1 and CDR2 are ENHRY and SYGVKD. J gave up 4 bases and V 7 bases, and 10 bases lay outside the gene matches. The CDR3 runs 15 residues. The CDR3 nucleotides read TGTGCCATCAACCCAGTGGACAGGGCGGCAGATACGCAGTATTTT. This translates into CAINPVDRAADTQYF.

The DNA for the CDR3 is TGTGCCAGCAGCTTCCAACCGGGGGGGGAGCTGTTTTTT. Its protein is CASSFQPGGELFF. The genes are TRBV11-3 and TRBJ2-2, with D maybe TRBD2 (5 bases). Deletions cut 3 bases from V and 8 bases from J, with 10 bases between. Per the germline V gene, CDR1 is SGHNT and CDR2 is YENEEA. This CDR3 has 13 residues.

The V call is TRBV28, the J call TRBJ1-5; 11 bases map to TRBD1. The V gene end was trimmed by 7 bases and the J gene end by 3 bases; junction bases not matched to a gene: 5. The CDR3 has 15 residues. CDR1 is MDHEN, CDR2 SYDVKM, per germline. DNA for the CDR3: TGTGCCAGCATCGGGGACAGGGGGTTCAATCAGCCCCAGCATTTT. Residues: CASIGDRGFNQPQHF.

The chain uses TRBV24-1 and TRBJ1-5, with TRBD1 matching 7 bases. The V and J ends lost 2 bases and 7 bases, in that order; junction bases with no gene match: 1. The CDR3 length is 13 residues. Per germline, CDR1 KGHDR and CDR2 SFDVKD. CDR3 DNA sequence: TGTGCCACCAGTGATTCACAGGGGCAGCCCCAGCATTTT. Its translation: CATSDSQGQPQHF.

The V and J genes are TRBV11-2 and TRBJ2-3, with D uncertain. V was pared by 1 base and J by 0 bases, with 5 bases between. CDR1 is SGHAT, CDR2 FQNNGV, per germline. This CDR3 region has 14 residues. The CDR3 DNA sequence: TGTGCCAGCAGCTTAGTCAGTAGCACAGATACGCAGTATTTT. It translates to CASSLVSSTDTQYF. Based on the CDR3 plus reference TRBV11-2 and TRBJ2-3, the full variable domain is EAGVAQSPRYKIIEKRQSVAFWCNPISGHATLYWYQQILGQGPKLLIQFQNNGVVDDSQLPKDRFSAERLKGVDSTLKIQPAKLEDSAVYLCASSLVSSTDTQYFGPGTRLTVL.

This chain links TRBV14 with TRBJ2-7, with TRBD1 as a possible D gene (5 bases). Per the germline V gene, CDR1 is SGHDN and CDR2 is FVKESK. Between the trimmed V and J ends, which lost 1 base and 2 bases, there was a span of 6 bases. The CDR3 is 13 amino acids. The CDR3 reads CASSQARAYEQYF. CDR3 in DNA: TGTGCCAGCAGCCAAGCCAGGGCCTACGAGCAGTACTTC.

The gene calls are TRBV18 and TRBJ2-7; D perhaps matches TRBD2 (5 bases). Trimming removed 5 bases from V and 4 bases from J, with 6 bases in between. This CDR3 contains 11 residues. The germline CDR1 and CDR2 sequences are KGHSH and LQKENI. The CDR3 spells CASSEGYEQYF. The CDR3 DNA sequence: TGTGCCAGCTCAGAGGGATACGAGCAGTACTTC.

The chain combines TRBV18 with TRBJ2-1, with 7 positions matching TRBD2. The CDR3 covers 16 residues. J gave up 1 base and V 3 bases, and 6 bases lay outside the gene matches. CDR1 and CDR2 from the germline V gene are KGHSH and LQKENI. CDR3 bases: TGTGCCAGCTCACCGGGCGGGAGTGATTCCTACAATGAGCAGTTCTTC. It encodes CASSPGGSDSYNEQFF.

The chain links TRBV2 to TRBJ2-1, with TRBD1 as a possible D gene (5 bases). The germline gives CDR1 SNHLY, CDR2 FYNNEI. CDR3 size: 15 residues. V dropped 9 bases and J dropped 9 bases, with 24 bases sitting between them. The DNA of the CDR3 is TGTGCCAGTACCCTTACCCGACAAGGGGAAGGTGAGCAGTTCTTC. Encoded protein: CASTLTRQGEGEQFF.

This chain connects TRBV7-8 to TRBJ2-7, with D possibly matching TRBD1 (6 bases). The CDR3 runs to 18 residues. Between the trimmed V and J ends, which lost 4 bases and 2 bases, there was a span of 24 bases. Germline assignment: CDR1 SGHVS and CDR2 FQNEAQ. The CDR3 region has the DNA TGTGCCAGCAGCTCGTCTCTCCCACGACAGGTATCAACCTACGAGCAGTACTTC. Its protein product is CASSSSLPRQVSTYEQYF.

Here the CDR3 DNA reads TGTGCCAGCAGTTTCGTCAGGGCGACAGATACGCAGTATTTT. The encoded protein is CASSFVRATDTQYF. The V and J genes are TRBV27 and TRBJ2-3; maybe TRBD1 (5 bases). The CDR3 is 14 residues long. Trimming pared 3 bases from V and 3 bases from J, leaving 10 bases between. The V gene's germline CDR1 is MNHEY and CDR2 SMNVEV (reference sequence).

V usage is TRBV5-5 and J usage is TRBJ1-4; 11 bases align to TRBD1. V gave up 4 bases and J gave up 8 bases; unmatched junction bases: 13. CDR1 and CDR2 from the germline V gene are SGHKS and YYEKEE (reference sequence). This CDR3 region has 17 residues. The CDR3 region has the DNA TGTGCCAGCAGCCGGACAGGGGGCGTAGGTGATGGCGAAAAACTGTTTTTT. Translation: CASSRTGGVGDGEKLFF. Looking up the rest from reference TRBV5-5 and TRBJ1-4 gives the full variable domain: DAGVTQSPTHLIKTRGQQVTLRCSPISGHKSVSWYQQVLGQGPQFIFQYYEKEERGRGNFPDRFSARQFPNYSSELNVNALLLGDSALYLCASSRTGGVGDGEKLFFGSGTQLSVL.

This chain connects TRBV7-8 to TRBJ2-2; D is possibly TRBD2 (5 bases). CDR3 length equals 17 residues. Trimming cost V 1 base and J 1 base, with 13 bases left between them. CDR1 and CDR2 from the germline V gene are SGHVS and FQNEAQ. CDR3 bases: TGTGCCAGCAGCTTAGTCTCCGTGGGGAGGAACACCGGGGAGCTGTTTTTT. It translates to CASSLVSVGRNTGELFF.